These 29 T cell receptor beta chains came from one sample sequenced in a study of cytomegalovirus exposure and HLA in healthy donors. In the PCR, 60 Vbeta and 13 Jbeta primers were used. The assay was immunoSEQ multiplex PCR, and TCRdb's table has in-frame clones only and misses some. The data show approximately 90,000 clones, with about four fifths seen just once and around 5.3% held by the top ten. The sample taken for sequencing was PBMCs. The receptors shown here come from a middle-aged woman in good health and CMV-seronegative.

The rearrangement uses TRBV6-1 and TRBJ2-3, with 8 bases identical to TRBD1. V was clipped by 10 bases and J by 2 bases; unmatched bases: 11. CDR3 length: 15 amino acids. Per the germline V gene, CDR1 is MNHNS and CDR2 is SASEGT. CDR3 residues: CATIRTGRTTDTQYF. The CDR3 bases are TGTGCCACCATCCGGACAGGGAGGACCACAGATACGCAGTATTTT.

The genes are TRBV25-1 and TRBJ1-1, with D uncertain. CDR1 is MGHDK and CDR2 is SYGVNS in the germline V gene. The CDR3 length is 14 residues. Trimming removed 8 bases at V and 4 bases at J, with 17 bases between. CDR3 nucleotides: TGTGCCAGCTCCTACAGCCTCCGGCGCACTGAAGCTTTCTTT. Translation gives CASSYSLRRTEAFF.

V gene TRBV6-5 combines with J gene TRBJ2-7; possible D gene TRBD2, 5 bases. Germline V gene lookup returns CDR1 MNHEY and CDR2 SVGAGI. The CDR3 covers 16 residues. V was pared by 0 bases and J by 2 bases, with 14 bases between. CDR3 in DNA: TGTGCCAGCAGTTACTCGACAACCGGGATCCCCTACGAGCAGTACTTC. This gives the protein CASSYSTTGIPYEQYF.

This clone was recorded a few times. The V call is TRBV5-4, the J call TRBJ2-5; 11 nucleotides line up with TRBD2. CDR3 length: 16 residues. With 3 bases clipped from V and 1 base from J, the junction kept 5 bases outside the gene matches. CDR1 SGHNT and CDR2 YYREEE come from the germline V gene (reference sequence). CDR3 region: CASSSTSGGFQETQYF. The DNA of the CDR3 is TGTGCCAGCAGCTCAACTAGCGGGGGTTTCCAAGAGACCCAGTACTTC.

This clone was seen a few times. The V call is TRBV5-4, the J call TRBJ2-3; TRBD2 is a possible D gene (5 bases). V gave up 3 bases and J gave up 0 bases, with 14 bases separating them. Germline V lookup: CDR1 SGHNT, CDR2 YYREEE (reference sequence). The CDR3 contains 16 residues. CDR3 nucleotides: TGTGCCAGCAGCTCAGTATCGCAGCGGAGCACAGATACGCAGTATTTT. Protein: CASSSVSQRSTDTQYF.

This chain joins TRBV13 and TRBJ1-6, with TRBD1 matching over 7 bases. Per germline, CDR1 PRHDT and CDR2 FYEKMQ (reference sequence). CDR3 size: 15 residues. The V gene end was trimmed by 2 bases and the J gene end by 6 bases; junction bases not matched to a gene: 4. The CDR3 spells CASSLYGTANSPLHF. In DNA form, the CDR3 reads TGTGCCAGCAGCTTATACGGGACAGCTAATTCACCCCTCCACTTT.

The CDR3, as DNA: TGTGCCAGCAGAACTATCGGCACAGATACGCAGTATTTT. It yields the protein CASRTIGTDTQYF. The chain couples TRBV28 to TRBJ2-3; D is unresolved. The V end lost 6 bases, the J end lost 1 base, and 8 bases lay between the germline ends. The germline V gene encodes CDR1 MDHEN and CDR2 SYDVKM. CDR3 length equals 13 residues.

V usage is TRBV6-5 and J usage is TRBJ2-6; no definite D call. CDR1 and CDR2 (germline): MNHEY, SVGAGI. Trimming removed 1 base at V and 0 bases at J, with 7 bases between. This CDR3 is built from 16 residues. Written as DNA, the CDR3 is TGTGCCAGCAGTTACTTCTACAGCTCTGGGGCCAACGTCCTGACTTTC. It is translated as CASSYFYSSGANVLTF.

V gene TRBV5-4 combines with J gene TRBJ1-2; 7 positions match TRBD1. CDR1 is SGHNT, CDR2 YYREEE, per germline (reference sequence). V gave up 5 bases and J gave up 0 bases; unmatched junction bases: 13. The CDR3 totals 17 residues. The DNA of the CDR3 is TGTGCCAGCAGAGATCGGGACAGTACAGCTTCTAACTATGGCTACACCTTC. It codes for CASRDRDSTASNYGYTF. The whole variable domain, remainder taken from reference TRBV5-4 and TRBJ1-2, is ETGVTQSPTHLIKTRGQQVTLRCSSQSGHNTVSWYQQALGQGPQFIFQYYREEENGRGNFPPRFSGLQFPNYSSELNVNALELDDSALYLCASRDRDSTASNYGYTFGSGTRLTVV.

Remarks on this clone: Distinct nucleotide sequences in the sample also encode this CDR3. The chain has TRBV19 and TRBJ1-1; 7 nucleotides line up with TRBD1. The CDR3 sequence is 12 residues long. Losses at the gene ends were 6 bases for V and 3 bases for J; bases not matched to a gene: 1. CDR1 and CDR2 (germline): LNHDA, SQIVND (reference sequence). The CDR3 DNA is TGTGCCAGTAGGCAGGGGGACACTGAAGCTTTCTTT. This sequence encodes CASRQGDTEAFF. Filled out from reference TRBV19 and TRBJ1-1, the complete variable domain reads DGGITQSPKYLFRKEGQNVTLSCEQNLNHDAMYWYRQDPGQGLRLIYYSQIVNDFQKGDIAEGYSVSREKKESFPLTVTSAQKNPTAFYLCASRQGDTEAFFGQGTRLTVV.

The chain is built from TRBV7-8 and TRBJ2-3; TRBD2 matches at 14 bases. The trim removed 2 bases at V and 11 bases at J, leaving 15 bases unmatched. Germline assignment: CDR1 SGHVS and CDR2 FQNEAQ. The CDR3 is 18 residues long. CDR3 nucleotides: TGTGCCAGCAGCTTATTCGGACTAGCGGGGGGCCCCCTAGTGTGGCAGTATTTT. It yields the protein CASSLFGLAGGPLVWQYF. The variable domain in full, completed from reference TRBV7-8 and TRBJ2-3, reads GAGVSQSPRYKVAKRGQDVALRCDPISGHVSLFWYQQALGQGPEFLTYFQNEAQLDKSGLPSDRFFAERPEGSVSTLKIQRTQQEDSAVYLCASSLFGLAGGPLVWQYFGPGTRLTVL.

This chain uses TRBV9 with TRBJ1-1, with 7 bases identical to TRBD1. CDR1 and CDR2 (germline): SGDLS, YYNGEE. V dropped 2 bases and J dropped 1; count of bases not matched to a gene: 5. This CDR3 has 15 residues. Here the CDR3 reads CASSVSGQRNTEAFF. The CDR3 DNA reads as TGTGCCAGCAGCGTCTCGGGACAGCGGAACACTGAAGCTTTCTTT.

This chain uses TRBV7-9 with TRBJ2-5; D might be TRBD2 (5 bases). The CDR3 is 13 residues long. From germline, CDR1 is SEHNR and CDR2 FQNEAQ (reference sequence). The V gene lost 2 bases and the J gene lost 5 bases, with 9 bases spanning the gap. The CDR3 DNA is TGTGCCAGCAGCTTACGGGGTGGGGAGACCCAGTACTTC. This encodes CASSLRGGETQYF.

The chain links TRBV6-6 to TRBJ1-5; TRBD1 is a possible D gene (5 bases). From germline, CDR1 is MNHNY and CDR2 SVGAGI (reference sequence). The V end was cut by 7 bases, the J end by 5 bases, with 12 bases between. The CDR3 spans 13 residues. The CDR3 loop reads CASTRGSDQPQHF. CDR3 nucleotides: TGTGCCAGCACTAGGGGTTCGGATCAGCCCCAGCATTTT.

CDR3 residues: CASSLVGYRGLRNTIYF. CDR3 nucleotide sequence: TGTGCCAGCAGCTTAGTGGGATACAGGGGGCTGAGGAACACCATATATTTT. V and J are TRBV7-9 and TRBJ1-3; TRBD1 aligns across 9 bases. CDR1 SEHNR and CDR2 FQNEAQ come from the germline V gene (reference sequence). With 1 base clipped from V and 7 bases from J, the junction kept 11 bases outside the gene matches. The length of the CDR3 is 17 residues. The full variable domain, its missing parts supplied by reference TRBV7-9 and TRBJ1-3, is DTGVSQNPRHKITKRGQNVTFRCDPISEHNRLYWYRQTLGQGPEFLTYFQNEAQLEKSRLLSDRFSAERPKGSFSTLEIQRTEQGDSAMYLCASSLVGYRGLRNTIYFGEGSWLTVV.

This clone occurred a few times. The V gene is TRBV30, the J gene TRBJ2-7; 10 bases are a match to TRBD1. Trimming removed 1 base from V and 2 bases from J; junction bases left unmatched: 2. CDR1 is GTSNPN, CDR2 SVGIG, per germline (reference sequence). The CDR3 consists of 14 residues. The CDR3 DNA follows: TGTGCCTGGAGTGCCGGGACAGGGGCCTACGAGCAGTACTTC. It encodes CAWSAGTGAYEQYF. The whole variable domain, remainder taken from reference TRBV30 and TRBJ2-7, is SQTIHQWPATLVQPVGSPLSLECTVEGTSNPNLYWYRQAAGRGLQLLFYSVGIGQISSEVPQNLSASRPQDRQFILSSKKLLLSDSGFYLCAWSAGTGAYEQYFGPGTRLTVT.

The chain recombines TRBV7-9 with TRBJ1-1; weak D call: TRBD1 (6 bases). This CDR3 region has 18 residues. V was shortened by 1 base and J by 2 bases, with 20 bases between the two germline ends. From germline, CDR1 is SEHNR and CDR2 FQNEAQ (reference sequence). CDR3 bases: TGTGCCAGCAGCTTAGGCCGCGGGGGTGAGGGGGGCAACACTGAAGCTTTCTTT. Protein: CASSLGRGGEGGNTEAFF.

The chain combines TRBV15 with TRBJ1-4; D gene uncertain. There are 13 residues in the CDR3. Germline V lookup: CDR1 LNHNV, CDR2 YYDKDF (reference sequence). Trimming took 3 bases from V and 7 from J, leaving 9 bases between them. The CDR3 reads CATSSARIEKLFF. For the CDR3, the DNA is TGTGCCACCAGCAGCGCGCGGATTGAAAAACTGTTTTTT. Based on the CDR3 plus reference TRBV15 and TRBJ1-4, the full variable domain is DAMVIQNPRYQVTQFGKPVTLSCSQTLNHNVMYWYQQKSSQAPKLLFHYYDKDFNNEADTPDNFQSRRPNTSFCFLDIRSPGLGDTAMYLCATSSARIEKLFFGSGTQLSVL.

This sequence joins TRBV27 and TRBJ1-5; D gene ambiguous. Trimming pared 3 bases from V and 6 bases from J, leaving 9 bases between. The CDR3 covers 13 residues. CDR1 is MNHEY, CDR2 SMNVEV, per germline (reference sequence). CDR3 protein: CASSLRVGQPQHF. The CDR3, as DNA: TGTGCCAGCAGTTTGAGGGTGGGTCAGCCCCAGCATTTT.

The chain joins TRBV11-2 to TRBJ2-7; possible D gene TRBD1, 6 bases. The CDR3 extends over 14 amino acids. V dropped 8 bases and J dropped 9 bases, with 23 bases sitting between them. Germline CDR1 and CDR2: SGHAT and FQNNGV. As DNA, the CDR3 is TGTGCCAGCGACCAGGGGACCGGAAAGAGGGGGCAGTACTTC. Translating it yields CASDQGTGKRGQYF.

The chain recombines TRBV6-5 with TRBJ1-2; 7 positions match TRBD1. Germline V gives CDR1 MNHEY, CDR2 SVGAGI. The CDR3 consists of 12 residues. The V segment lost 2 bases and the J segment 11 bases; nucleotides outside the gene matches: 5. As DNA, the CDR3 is TGTGCCAGCAGTTACATGACAGGGCAGTACACCTTC. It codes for CASSYMTGQYTF.

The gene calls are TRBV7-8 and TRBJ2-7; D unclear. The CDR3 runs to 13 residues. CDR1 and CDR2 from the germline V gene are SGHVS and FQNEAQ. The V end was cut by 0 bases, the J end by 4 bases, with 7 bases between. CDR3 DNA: TGTGCCAGCAGCTTAGCCCTCCTTTACGAGCAGTACTTC. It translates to CASSLALLYEQYF.

CDR3 nucleotides: TGTGCCAGCAGCTTGGACAGGAACACTGAAGCTTTCTTT. The encoded protein is CASSLDRNTEAFF. The gene calls are TRBV5-6 and TRBJ1-1, with D uncertain. The CDR3 sequence is 13 residues long. Germline values: CDR1 SGHDT, CDR2 YYEEEE. Trimming pared 0 bases from V and 1 base from J, leaving 4 bases between. The variable domain in full, with the rest retrieved from reference TRBV5-6 and TRBJ1-1, is DAGVTQSPTHLIKTRGQQVTLRCSPKSGHDTVSWYQQALGQGPQFIFQYYEEEERQRGNFPDRFSGHQFPNYSSELNVNALLLGDSALYLCASSLDRNTEAFFGQGTRLTVV.

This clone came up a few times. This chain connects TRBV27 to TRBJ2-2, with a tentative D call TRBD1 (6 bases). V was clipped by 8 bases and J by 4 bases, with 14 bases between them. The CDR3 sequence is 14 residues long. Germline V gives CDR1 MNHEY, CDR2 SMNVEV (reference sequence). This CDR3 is CASRTGMVTGELFF. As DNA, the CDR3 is TGTGCCAGCCGCACAGGGATGGTCACCGGGGAGCTGTTTTTT.

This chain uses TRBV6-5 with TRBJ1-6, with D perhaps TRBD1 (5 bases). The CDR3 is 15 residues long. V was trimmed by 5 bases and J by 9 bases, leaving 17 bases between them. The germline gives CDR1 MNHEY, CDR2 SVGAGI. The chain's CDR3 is CASSQNGHGSSPLHF. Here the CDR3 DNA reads TGTGCCAGCAGTCAGAACGGACACGGTTCTTCACCCCTCCACTTT.

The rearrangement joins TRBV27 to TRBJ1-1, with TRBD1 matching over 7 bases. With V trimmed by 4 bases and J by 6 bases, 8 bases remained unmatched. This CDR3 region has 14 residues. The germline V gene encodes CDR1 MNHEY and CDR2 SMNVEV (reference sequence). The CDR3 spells CASSSGAGQAEAFF. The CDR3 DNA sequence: TGTGCCAGCAGTTCGGGGGCCGGACAGGCTGAAGCTTTCTTT.

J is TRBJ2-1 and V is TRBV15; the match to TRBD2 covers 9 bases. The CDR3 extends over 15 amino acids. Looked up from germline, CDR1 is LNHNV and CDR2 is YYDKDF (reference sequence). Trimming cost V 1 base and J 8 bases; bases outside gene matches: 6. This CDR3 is CATSRVPAGGHEQFF. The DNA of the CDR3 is TGTGCCACCAGCAGAGTTCCAGCGGGGGGTCATGAGCAGTTCTTC.

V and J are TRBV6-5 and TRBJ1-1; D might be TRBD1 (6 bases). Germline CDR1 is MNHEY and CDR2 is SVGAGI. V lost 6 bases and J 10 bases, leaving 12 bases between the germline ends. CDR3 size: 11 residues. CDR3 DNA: TGTGCCAGCAGCCAGGGGTTTAGAGCTTTCTTT. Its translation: CASSQGFRAFF.

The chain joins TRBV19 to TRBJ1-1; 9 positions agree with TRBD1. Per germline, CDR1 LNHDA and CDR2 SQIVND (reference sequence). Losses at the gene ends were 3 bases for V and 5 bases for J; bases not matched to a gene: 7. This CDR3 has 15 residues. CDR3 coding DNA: TGTGCCAGTAGTATGCTACAGGGGGCAGGGACTGAAGCTTTCTTT. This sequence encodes CASSMLQGAGTEAFF.